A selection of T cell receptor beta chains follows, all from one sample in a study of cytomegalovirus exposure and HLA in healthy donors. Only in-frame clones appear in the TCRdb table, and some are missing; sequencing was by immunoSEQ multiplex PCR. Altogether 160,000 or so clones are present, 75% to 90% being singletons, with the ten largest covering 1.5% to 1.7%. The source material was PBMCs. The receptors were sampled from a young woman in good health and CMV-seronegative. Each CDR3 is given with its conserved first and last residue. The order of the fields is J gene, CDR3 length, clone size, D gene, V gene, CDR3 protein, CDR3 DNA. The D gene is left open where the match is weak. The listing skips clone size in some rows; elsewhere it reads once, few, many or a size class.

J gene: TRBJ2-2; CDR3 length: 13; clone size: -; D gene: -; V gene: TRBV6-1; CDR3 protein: CASSRFNTGELFF; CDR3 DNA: TGTGCCAGCTCTCGGTTTAACACCGGGGAGCTGTTTTTT
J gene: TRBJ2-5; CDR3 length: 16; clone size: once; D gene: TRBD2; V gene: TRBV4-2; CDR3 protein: CASSQVLAGRQETQYF; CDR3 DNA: TGTGCCAGCAGCCAAGTATTAGCGGGGCGGCAAGAGACCCAGTACTTC
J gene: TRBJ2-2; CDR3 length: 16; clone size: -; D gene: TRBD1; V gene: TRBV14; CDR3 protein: CASSPWTGSVTGELFF; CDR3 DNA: TGTGCCAGCAGCCCTTGGACAGGGTCTGTCACCGGGGAGCTGTTTTTT
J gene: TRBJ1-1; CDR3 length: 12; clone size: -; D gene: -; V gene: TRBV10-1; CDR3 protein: CASSDIAGGAFF; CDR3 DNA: TGCGCCAGCAGTGATATCGCCGGGGGGGCTTTCTTT
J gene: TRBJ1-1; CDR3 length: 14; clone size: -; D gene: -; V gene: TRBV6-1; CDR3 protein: CASSEYGRATEAFF; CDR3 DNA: TGTGCCAGCAGTGAATATGGCAGGGCCACTGAAGCTTTCTTT
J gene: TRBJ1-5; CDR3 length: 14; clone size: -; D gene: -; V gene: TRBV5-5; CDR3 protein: CASSSDIVNQPQHF; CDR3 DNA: TGTGCCAGCAGCTCCGACATAGTCAATCAGCCCCAGCATTTT
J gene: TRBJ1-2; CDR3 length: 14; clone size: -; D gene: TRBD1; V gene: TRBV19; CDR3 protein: CASISGTGHFDYTF; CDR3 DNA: TGTGCCAGTATTTCAGGGACAGGGCACTTTGACTACACCTTC
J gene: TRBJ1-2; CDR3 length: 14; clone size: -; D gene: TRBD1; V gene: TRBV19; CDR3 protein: CASSRTGFNYGYTF; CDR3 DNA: TGTGCCAGTAGCCGGACAGGGTTTAACTATGGCTACACCTTC
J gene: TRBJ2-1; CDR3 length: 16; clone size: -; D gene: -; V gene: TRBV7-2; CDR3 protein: CASSLAGGAAYNEQFF; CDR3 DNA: TGTGCCAGCAGCTTAGCAGGAGGGGCCGCCTACAATGAGCAGTTCTTC
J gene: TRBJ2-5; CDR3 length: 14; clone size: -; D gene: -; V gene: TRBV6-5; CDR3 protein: CASSPGHFQETQYF; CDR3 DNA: TGTGCCAGCAGTCCCGGACACTTCCAAGAGACCCAGTACTTC
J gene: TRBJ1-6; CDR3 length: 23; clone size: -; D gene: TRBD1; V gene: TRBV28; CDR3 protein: CASSFGTGNHRTHPQQYNSPLHF; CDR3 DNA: TGTGCCAGCAGTTTTGGGACAGGGAACCACAGGACCCACCCACAGCAATATAATTCACCCCTCCACTTT
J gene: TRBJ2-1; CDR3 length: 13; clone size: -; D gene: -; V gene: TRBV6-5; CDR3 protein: CASSYWRLDEQFF; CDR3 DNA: TGTGCCAGCAGTTATTGGAGGCTTGATGAGCAGTTCTTC
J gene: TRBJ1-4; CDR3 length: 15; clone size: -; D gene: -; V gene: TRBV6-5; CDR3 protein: CASSYDGGTNEKLFF; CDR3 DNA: TGTGCCAGCAGTTACGACGGGGGGACTAATGAAAAACTGTTTTTT
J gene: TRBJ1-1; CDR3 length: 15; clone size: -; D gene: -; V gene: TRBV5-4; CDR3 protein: CASSPAGGRDTEAFF; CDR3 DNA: TGTGCCAGCAGCCCCGCCGGGGGGAGGGACACTGAAGCTTTCTTT
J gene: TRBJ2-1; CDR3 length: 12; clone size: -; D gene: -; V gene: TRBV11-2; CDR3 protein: CASSLDRGEQFF; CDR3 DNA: TGTGCCAGCAGCTTAGACCGGGGTGAGCAGTTCTTC
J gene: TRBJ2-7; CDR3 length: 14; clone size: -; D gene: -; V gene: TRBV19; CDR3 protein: CASSIGQGFREQYF; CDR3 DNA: TGTGCCAGTAGTATAGGGCAGGGGTTCAGGGAGCAGTACTTC
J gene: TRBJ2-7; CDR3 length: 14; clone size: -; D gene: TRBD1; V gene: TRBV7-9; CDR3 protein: CASSLGQGVYEQYF; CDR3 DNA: TGTGCCAGCAGCTTAGGACAGGGGGTCTACGAGCAGTACTTC
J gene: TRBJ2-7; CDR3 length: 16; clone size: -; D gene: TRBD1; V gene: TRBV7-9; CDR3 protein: CASSGTGGSGSYEQYF; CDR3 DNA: TGTGCCAGCAGCGGGACAGGGGGCTCGGGCTCCTACGAGCAGTACTTC
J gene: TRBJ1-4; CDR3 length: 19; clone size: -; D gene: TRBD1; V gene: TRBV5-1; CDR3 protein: CASSLSGTGVGATNEKLFF; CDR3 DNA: TGCGCCAGCAGCTTGTCCGGGACAGGGGTTGGGGCAACTAATGAAAAACTGTTTTTT
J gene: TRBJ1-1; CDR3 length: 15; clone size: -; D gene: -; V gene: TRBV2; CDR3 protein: CASSVTGHRNTEAFF; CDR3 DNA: TGTGCCAGCAGTGTAACGGGACATAGAAACACTGAAGCTTTCTTT
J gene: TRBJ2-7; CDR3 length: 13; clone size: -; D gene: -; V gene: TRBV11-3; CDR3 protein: CASSLGGGYEQYF; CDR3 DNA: TGTGCCAGCAGCCTAGGTGGGGGGTACGAGCAGTACTTC
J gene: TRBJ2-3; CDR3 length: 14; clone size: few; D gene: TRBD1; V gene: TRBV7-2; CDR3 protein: CASSLQGAIDTQYF; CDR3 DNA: TGTGCCAGCAGCTTACAGGGGGCGATAGATACGCAGTATTTT
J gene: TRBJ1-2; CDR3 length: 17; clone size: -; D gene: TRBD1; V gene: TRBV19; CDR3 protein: CASSRPITGGANYGYTF; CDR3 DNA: TGTGCCAGTAGCCGGCCCATTACAGGGGGCGCAAACTATGGCTACACCTTC
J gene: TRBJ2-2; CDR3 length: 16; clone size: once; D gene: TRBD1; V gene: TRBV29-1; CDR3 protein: CSVPPQGAANTGELFF; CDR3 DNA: TGCAGCGTTCCTCCACAGGGGGCCGCGAACACCGGGGAGCTGTTTTTT
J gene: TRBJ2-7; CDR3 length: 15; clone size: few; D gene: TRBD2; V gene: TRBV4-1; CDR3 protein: CASSQEGLAPVGQYF; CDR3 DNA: TGCGCCAGCAGCCAAGAGGGACTAGCTCCAGTGGGGCAGTACTTC
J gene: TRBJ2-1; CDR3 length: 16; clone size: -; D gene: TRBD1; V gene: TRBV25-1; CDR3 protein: CASSDSPTGGRHEQFF; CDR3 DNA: TGTGCCAGCAGTGATAGTCCGACAGGGGGAAGGCATGAGCAGTTCTTC
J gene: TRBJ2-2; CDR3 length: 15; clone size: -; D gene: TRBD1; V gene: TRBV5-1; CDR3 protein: CASTLSGGRTGELFF; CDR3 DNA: TGCGCCAGCACCCTATCAGGGGGTAGGACCGGGGAGCTGTTTTTT
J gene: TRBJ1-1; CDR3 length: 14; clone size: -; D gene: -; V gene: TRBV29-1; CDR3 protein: CSGHAGPMNTEAFF; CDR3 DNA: TGCAGCGGGCACGCAGGGCCCATGAACACTGAAGCTTTCTTT